Below, 21 T cell receptor beta chains from the same sample are listed, as sequenced in a study of control samples from healthy donors and cancer patients. Repertoires were generated with immunoSEQ multiplex PCR, while TCRdb's copy carries only in-frame clones and drops some. Among tens of thousands of clones listed, about 93% were seen once. Material: PBMCs. Every receptor here comes from a woman in her 50s with head and neck cancer.

The chain combines TRBV27 with TRBJ2-2; the match to TRBD1 covers 11 bases. Trimming at V came to 5 bases and at J to 4 bases, leaving 9 bases not matched to a gene. CDR1 is MNHEY and CDR2 is SMNVEV in the germline V gene (reference sequence). The CDR3 consists of 17 residues. The CDR3 loop is CASSPLPGTGGTGELFF. In DNA form, the CDR3 reads TGTGCCAGCAGTCCCCTACCCGGGACAGGGGGCACCGGGGAGCTGTTTTTT.

A single count supports this clone. This chain connects TRBV19 to TRBJ1-5; D is unresolved. CDR1 and CDR2 from the germline V gene are LNHDA and SQIVND (reference sequence). The CDR3 length is 14 residues. Trimming cost V 5 bases and J 1 base, with 9 bases left between them. This CDR3 is CASSLGGSNQPQHF. The CDR3 DNA reads as TGTGCCAGTAGTCTAGGAGGGAGCAATCAGCCCCAGCATTTT.

This chain connects TRBV24-1 to TRBJ1-3, with 8 bases identical to TRBD1. Germline V gene lookup returns CDR1 KGHDR and CDR2 SFDVKD. V lost 4 bases, J lost 6 bases, and 10 bases stayed unmatched. This CDR3 comprises 16 residues. CDR3 protein: CATSDPRQGSENTIYF. For the CDR3, the DNA is TGTGCCACCAGTGACCCGAGACAGGGGTCGGAAAACACCATATATTTT.

The V and J genes are TRBV29-1 and TRBJ1-1, with 9 bases aligning to TRBD1. This CDR3 comprises 18 residues. J lost 3 bases, V lost 5 bases, and 19 bases had no gene match. The germline V gene encodes CDR1 SQVTM and CDR2 ANQGSEA. The CDR3 loop reads CSVLDPGQGTRGDTEAFF. The CDR3 DNA follows: TGCAGCGTTTTGGATCCGGGACAGGGCACCCGGGGGGACACTGAAGCTTTCTTT.

V and J are TRBV7-2 and TRBJ2-1, with TRBD2 identical over 7 bases. This CDR3 has 16 amino acids. Germline V gene sequence: CDR1 SGHTA, CDR2 FQGNSA. The junction had 10 bases not matched to a gene; V was cut back by 7 bases and J by 1 base. This chain's CDR3 is CASNPREGRSYNEQFF. The CDR3 DNA follows: TGTGCCAGCAACCCAAGGGAGGGACGGTCCTACAATGAGCAGTTCTTC.

J is TRBJ2-7 and V is TRBV18; D is unclear. This CDR3 has 13 residues. V was cut by 2 bases and J by 4 bases, with 9 bases left in between. Looked up from germline, CDR1 is KGHSH and CDR2 is LQKENI. CDR3 DNA: TGTGCCAGCTCACCAAACAATGGGTACGAGCAGTACTTC. As protein: CASSPNNGYEQYF.

As for this clone: At one end the junction does not follow the germline gene, possibly because of a read error. CDR3 in DNA: TGTGCCACCAGTGCCACAGATCAGTCCCAGCATTTT. Its translation: CATSATDQSQHF. The chain employs TRBV24-1 and TRBJ1-5; D uncertain. Germline V gives CDR1 KGHDR, CDR2 SFDVKD. The CDR3 has 12 amino acids.

The chain employs TRBV15 and TRBJ1-2, with D maybe TRBD1 (6 bases). This CDR3 has 12 residues. Deletions cut 0 bases from V and 12 bases from J, with 11 bases between. The germline CDR1 and CDR2 sequences are LNHNV and YYDKDF (reference sequence). CDR3 sequence: CATSRDRGTHTF. The CDR3 DNA reads TGTGCCACCAGCAGAGATAGGGGGACCCACACCTTC. Full variable domain (outside the CDR3, taken from reference TRBV15 and TRBJ1-2): DAMVIQNPRYQVTQFGKPVTLSCSQTLNHNVMYWYQQKSSQAPKLLFHYYDKDFNNEADTPDNFQSRRPNTSFCFLDIRSPGLGDTAMYLCATSRDRGTHTFGSGTRLTVV.

The J gene is TRBJ1-1, the V gene TRBV5-5; no firm D call. Germline CDR1 and CDR2: SGHKS and YYEKEE (reference sequence). The CDR3 is made up of 14 amino acids. The V end was cut by 4 bases, the J end by 1 base, with 11 bases between. CDR3 loop: CASSLRVKNTEAFF. Here the CDR3 DNA reads TGTGCCAGCAGCCTGAGGGTTAAGAACACTGAAGCTTTCTTT.

The V and J genes are TRBV6-1 and TRBJ1-1; D perhaps matches TRBD1 (5 bases). Germline V gives CDR1 MNHNS, CDR2 SASEGT. The CDR3 contains 14 residues. The V end lost 2 bases, the J end lost 6 bases, and 13 bases lay between the germline ends. The chain's CDR3 is CASSELGLVAEAFF. The CDR3 nucleotides are TGTGCCAGCAGTGAATTGGGGCTTGTCGCTGAAGCTTTCTTT.

V is TRBV1 and J is TRBJ1-2; whether TRBD1, the table's D call, matches the DNA was not checked. TRBV1 is described as a pseudogene. This CDR3 has 13 amino acids. CDR3 loop: CTILPGQGSGYTF. The CDR3 bases are TGCACCATCTTACCGGGACAGGGGTCTGGCTACACCTTC.

The chain combines TRBV6-2 or TRBV6-3 with TRBJ2-7; 7 bases align to TRBD2. CDR3 length: 16 residues. CDR1 is MNHEY, CDR2 SVGEGT, per germline. After removal of 5 bases from V and 1 base from J, the junction contained 11 bases not matched to a gene. The CDR3 region is CASSRSSTSSSYEQYF. The CDR3 bases are TGTGCCAGCAGTCGCTCCTCGACTAGCAGTTCCTACGAGCAGTACTTC.

This rearrangement joins TRBV6-1 to TRBJ2-7, with 10 bases matching TRBD1. Per the germline V gene, CDR1 is MNHNS and CDR2 is SASEGT. This CDR3 contains 14 residues. J lost 3 bases, V lost 1 base, and 0 bases had no gene match. This CDR3 reads CASSEGTGGYEQYF. The CDR3 nucleotides are TGTGCCAGCAGTGAAGGGACAGGGGGCTACGAGCAGTACTTC.

This clone showed up just once. The chain uses TRBV7-2 and TRBJ2-7, with D perhaps matching TRBD2 (6 bases). Germline V lookup: CDR1 SGHTA, CDR2 FQGNSA. CDR3 length: 14 residues. Trimming took 7 bases from V and 0 from J, leaving 13 bases between them. CDR3 sequence reads: CASTSGGSSYEQYF. CDR3 DNA sequence: TGTGCCAGCACCTCCGGGGGTAGCTCCTACGAGCAGTACTTC.

The V gene is TRBV19, the J gene TRBJ1-5, with TRBD1 as a possible D gene (6 bases). Germline CDR1 LNHDA, CDR2 SQIVND (reference sequence). Trimming took off 5 bases at V and 0 bases at J, with 11 bases between the two ends. The CDR3 length is 15 residues. The CDR3 sequence: CASSFDRYSNQPQHF. The CDR3 nucleotides are TGTGCCAGTAGTTTCGACAGGTATAGCAATCAGCCCCAGCATTTT.

V is TRBV27 and J is TRBJ2-3, with TRBD1 identical over 9 bases. J lost 6 bases, V lost 4 bases, and 8 bases had no gene match. CDR1 is MNHEY, CDR2 SMNVEV, per germline (reference sequence). CDR3 length: 15 residues. The CDR3 DNA is TGTGCCAGCAGTTCTTCTACAGGGGGCTTTGATACGCAGTATTTT. Translation: CASSSSTGGFDTQYF.

V and J are TRBV2 and TRBJ2-6; TRBD1 matches 7 bases. The V gene's germline CDR1 is SNHLY and CDR2 FYNNEI. The CDR3 consists of 17 residues. Germline trimming cut 1 base from V and 2 bases from J; bases unmatched to any gene: 5. CDR3 loop: CASSEGSGGTGANVLTF. Here the CDR3 DNA reads TGTGCCAGCAGTGAAGGGTCAGGGGGAACTGGGGCCAACGTCCTGACTTTC. The full variable domain, rest sourced from reference TRBV2 and TRBJ2-6, is EPEVTQTPSHQVTQMGQEVILRCVPISNHLYFYWYRQILGQKVEFLVSFYNNEISEKSEIFDDQFSVERPDGSNFTLKIRSTKLEDSAMYFCASSEGSGGTGANVLTFGAGSRLTVL.

CDR3 residues: CASSPGRISGANVLTF. The DNA for the CDR3 is TGTGCCAGCAGTCCGGGACGGATCTCTGGGGCCAACGTCCTGACTTTC. The rearrangement joins TRBV2 to TRBJ2-6; the D gene could be TRBD1 or TRBD2 (5 bases each). The CDR3 runs to 16 residues. V was trimmed by 5 bases and J by 0 bases, leaving 11 bases between them. The germline gives CDR1 SNHLY, CDR2 FYNNEI.

The genes are TRBV11-1 and TRBJ1-1; perhaps TRBD1 as D (5 bases). The CDR3 sequence is 13 residues long. V was shortened by 2 bases and J by 6 bases, with 10 bases between the two germline ends. From germline, CDR1 is SGHAT and CDR2 FQDESV (reference sequence). CDR3 DNA: TGTGCCAGCAGCTTAAAAAGGGACCCTGAAGCTTTCTTT. This gives the protein CASSLKRDPEAFF. The full variable domain, its missing parts supplied by reference TRBV11-1 and TRBJ1-1, is EAEVAQSPRYKITEKSQAVAFWCDPISGHATLYWYRQILGQGPELLVQFQDESVVDDSQLPKDRFSAERLKGVDSTLKIQPAELGDSAMYLCASSLKRDPEAFFGQGTRLTVV.

This clone was seen only once. The CDR3 region is CASSLGGKYTDTQYF. CDR3 DNA: TGTGCCAGCAGCTTGGGGGGAAAATACACAGATACGCAGTATTTT. The rearrangement uses TRBV5-4 and TRBJ2-3; unclear D gene. The ends were cut back, 0 bases at V and 2 bases at J, with 10 bases in the middle. The CDR3 is 15 residues long. Germline CDR1 SGHNT, CDR2 YYREEE (reference sequence).

V and J are TRBV19 and TRBJ1-1, with D possibly being TRBD1 (6 bases). Germline V gene data show CDR1 as LNHDA and CDR2 as SQIVND (reference sequence). Trimming removed 3 bases from V and 2 bases from J, with 13 bases in between. The CDR3 loop spans 15 amino acids. The CDR3 loop is CASSIGGTSNTEAFF. In nucleotides, the CDR3 is TGTGCCAGTAGTATTGGGGGCACAAGTAACACTGAAGCTTTCTTT.